The T cell receptor beta chain described here comes from a study of CD8 T cells in ankylosing spondylitis. A few counts support this clonotype. Its antigen is not identified. TCRdb used MiXCR to reprocess the 5' RACE reads, holding one entry per CDR3 protein. The table records 37,000 or so distinct CDR3 sequences, 15% to 20% of them present only once. The length of the CDR3 is 12 residues. The germline V gene encodes CDR1 SQVTM and CDR2 ANQGSEA. V was pared by 3 bases and J by 5 bases, with 10 bases between. Study-wide results and limits: Some of the motif variants had earlier been found in reactive arthritis patients' fluid and blood.

The chain carries TRBV29-1 and TRBJ2-5; D gene uncertain. The clonotype comes from a male donor with ankylosing spondylitis or in good health (not recorded which). The specimen was blood. In DNA, the CDR3 is TGCAGCGTTGATGAGGTGGGGGAGACCCAGTACTTC. The encoded protein is CSVDEVGETQYF.